Shown below are 26 T cell receptor beta chains from a single sample sequenced in a study of T cells in Graves' hyperthyroidism and ophthalmopathy. Template material for amplifying TCR beta CDR3 regions consisted of RNA transcripts. First-round RT-PCR targeting the TCR CDR3 was performed with the HTBI primer set. TCRdb itself ran the multiplex PCR reads through MiXCR, one entry per CDR3 protein. The table lists fewer than 350,000 distinct CDR3 sequences, 18% of them singletons. The sequencing sample was made of blood. The receptors were sampled from a woman between 45 and 65 years old with Graves' hyperthyroidism.

At least ten counts were recorded for this clonotype. The rearrangement joins TRBV3-1 to TRBJ1-1; the D gene is possibly TRBD1 (6 bases). Between the trimmed V and J ends, which lost 0 bases and 10 bases, there was a span of 12 bases. This CDR3 contains 13 residues. Germline assignment: CDR1 LGHDT and CDR2 YNNKEL (reference sequence). CDR3 residues: CASSQEGGTRAFF. CDR3 coding DNA: TGTGCCAGCAGCCAAGAGGGGGGGACACGAGCTTTCTTT.

This clonotype was recorded many times. This chain joins TRBV12-3 or TRBV12-4 and TRBJ2-7; 7 nucleotides align to TRBD1. With V trimmed by 8 bases and J by 4 bases, 5 bases remained unmatched. The CDR3 runs to 12 residues. CDR3 loop: CASGDRKYEQYF. The CDR3 DNA sequence: TGTGCCAGCGGGGACAGAAAATACGAGCAGTACTTC.

The rearrangement joins TRBV5-1 to TRBJ1-2; TRBD1 aligns across 10 bases. CDR3 length: 18 amino acids. CDR1 and CDR2 from the germline V gene are SGHRS and YFSETQ. The junction had 8 bases not matched to a gene; V was cut back by 0 bases and J by 0 bases. Here the CDR3 reads CASSLEGGQGTTNYGYTF. CDR3 bases: TGCGCCAGCAGCTTGGAGGGGGGACAGGGGACGACTAACTATGGCTACACCTTC. Based on the CDR3 plus reference TRBV5-1 and TRBJ1-2, the full variable domain is KAGVTQTPRYLIKTRGQQVTLSCSPISGHRSVSWYQQTPGQGLQFLFEYFSETQRNKGNFPGRFSGRQFSNSRSEMNVSTLELGDSALYLCASSLEGGQGTTNYGYTFGSGTRLTVV.

V and J are TRBV27 and TRBJ2-7; 9 bases are shared with TRBD2. The CDR3 totals 16 residues. V shed 8 bases and J 3 bases; nucleotides not matched to a gene: 14. CDR1 and CDR2 (germline): MNHEY, SMNVEV (reference sequence). The chain's CDR3 is CASGSLGVAGVYEQYF. CDR3 in DNA: TGTGCCAGCGGTTCCCTTGGAGTAGCGGGAGTCTACGAGCAGTACTTC.

CDR3 sequence reads: CASSPEDRGGYTF. CDR3 DNA sequence: TGTGCCAGCAGTCCGGAGGACAGGGGCGGCTACACCTTC. The rearrangement links TRBV6-2 or TRBV6-3 to TRBJ1-2, with 9 bases fitting TRBD1. CDR3 length equals 13 residues. The germline gives CDR1 MNHEY, CDR2 SVGEGT. V was clipped by 5 bases and J by 8 bases; unmatched bases: 6.

This clonotype was seen ten or more times. The gene calls are TRBV20-1 and TRBJ2-7; possibly TRBD2 for D (6 bases). CDR3 length equals 14 residues. Trimming removed 6 bases at V and 2 bases at J, with 17 bases between. Germline V gene sequence: CDR1 DFQATT, CDR2 SNEGSKA (reference sequence). The CDR3 nucleotides read TGCAGTGCATGGGCCGAGACTAGAGCCTACGAGCAGTACTTC. Translation gives CSAWAETRAYEQYF.

V usage is TRBV6-9 and J usage is TRBJ2-1; 7 bases align to TRBD2. The CDR3 covers 15 residues. CDR1 and CDR2 from the germline V gene are MNHGY and SVAAGI. With 4 bases clipped from V and 4 bases from J, the junction kept 7 bases outside the gene matches. CDR3: CASSLGRAGYNEQFF. For the CDR3, the DNA is TGTGCCAGCAGTTTGGGGAGGGCGGGGTACAATGAGCAGTTCTTC.

A few counts support this clonotype. The rearrangement joins TRBV12-3 or TRBV12-4 to TRBJ1-2; 10 bases are a match to TRBD1. The CDR3 covers 15 residues. V lost 4 bases to trimming and J lost 8 bases; unmatched junction nucleotides: 10. Here the CDR3 DNA reads TGTGCCAGCAGTTCTAACCTCGGGACAGGGGACGGCTACACCTTC. This gives the protein CASSSNLGTGDGYTF.

The chain links TRBV11-2 to TRBJ1-3; D is uncertain. V dropped 3 bases and J dropped 4 bases, with 10 bases sitting between them. The CDR3 length is 14 residues. CDR1 is SGHAT and CDR2 is FQNNGV in the germline V gene. The CDR3 DNA follows: TGTGCCAGCAGCTTTATTGCCGAGGGAAACACCATATATTTT. Protein sequence: CASSFIAEGNTIYF.

This clonotype was observed a few times. The chain uses TRBV29-1 and TRBJ2-3, with 8 bases fitting TRBD2. Trimming cost V 1 base and J 5 bases; bases outside gene matches: 8. From germline, CDR1 is SQVTM and CDR2 ANQGSEA. The CDR3 runs 15 residues. This CDR3 reads CSVEGSAGVGDTQYF. The DNA of the CDR3 is TGCAGCGTTGAAGGGTCAGCGGGAGTGGGAGATACGCAGTATTTT.

This clonotype appeared many times. This chain connects TRBV6-2 or TRBV6-3 to TRBJ2-7; a weak D match, TRBD1 (6 bases). Germline lookup yields CDR1 MNHEY and CDR2 SVGEGT. Trimming took off 7 bases at V and 2 bases at J, with 21 bases between the two ends. The CDR3 extends over 16 amino acids. CDR3 in DNA: TGTGCCAGCACCCCTCGGTGGCAGGGGTACCCCTACGAGCAGTACGTC. Its translation: CASTPRWQGYPYEQYV.

This clonotype was observed at least ten times. The chain is built from TRBV14 and TRBJ2-1; D might be TRBD1 (6 bases). Germline V gives CDR1 SGHDN, CDR2 FVKESK. The CDR3 is 14 residues long. V was clipped by 2 bases and J by 4 bases, with 9 bases between them. The CDR3 loop is CASSQPGQYNEQFF. The CDR3 nucleotides are TGTGCCAGCAGCCAACCCGGACAGTACAATGAGCAGTTCTTC. Drawing the rest from reference TRBV14 and TRBJ2-1, the complete variable domain is EAGVTQFPSHSVIEKGQTVTLRCDPISGHDNLYWYRRVMGKEIKFLLHFVKESKQDESGMPNNRFLAERTGGTYSTLKVQPAELEDSGVYFCASSQPGQYNEQFFGPGTRLTVL.

Ten or more counts support this clonotype. The chain joins TRBV18 to TRBJ2-1; D is possibly TRBD1 (5 bases). V lost 1 base to trimming and J lost 6 bases, with 10 bases between them. Germline CDR1 is KGHSH and CDR2 is LQKENI. This CDR3 spans 14 amino acids. The CDR3 protein is CASSPQGLGNEQFF. The CDR3 DNA is TGTGCCAGCTCACCACAGGGGCTCGGCAATGAGCAGTTCTTC.

In the case of this clonotype: This may be a read error, as it is one base from a much larger clone. DNA for the CDR3: TGTGCCAGCTCACCCAGGACCCTTGGAGATACGCAGTATTTT. It codes for CASSPRTLGDTQYF. The gene calls are TRBV18 and TRBJ2-3; the D is unclear. Germline CDR1 is KGHSH and CDR2 is LQKENI. This CDR3 has 14 amino acids. The V end lost 3 bases, the J end lost 5 bases, and 12 bases lay between the germline ends.

Here the CDR3 DNA reads TGTGCCAGCAGCTCGCCGGGACTAGCGGGGAAAGAGACCCAGTACTTC. Amino acid sequence: CASSSPGLAGKETQYF. V gene TRBV5-6 combines with J gene TRBJ2-5, with 13 bases identical to TRBD2. Germline V lookup: CDR1 SGHDT, CDR2 YYEEEE. There are 16 residues in the CDR3. J gave up 3 bases and V 3 bases, and 5 bases lay outside the gene matches.

This chain links TRBV7-2 with TRBJ1-6; 9 nucleotides agree with TRBD1. The CDR3 is 17 amino acids. CDR1 is SGHTA, CDR2 FQGNSA, per germline. Trimming took 2 bases from V and 11 from J; bases not matched to a gene: 13. CDR3 region: CASSLSRRGQGTTPLHF. In DNA form, the CDR3 reads TGTGCCAGCAGCTTAAGCCGCCGAGGACAGGGGACAACACCCCTCCACTTT. Combining the CDR3 with reference TRBV7-2 and TRBJ1-6 gives the whole variable domain GAGVSQSPSNKVTEKGKDVELRCDPISGHTALYWYRQSLGQGLEFLIYFQGNSAPDKSGLPSDRFSAERTGGSVSTLTIQRTQQEDSAVYLCASSLSRRGQGTTPLHFGNGTRLTVT.

This clonotype was observed many times. The chain employs TRBV12-3 or TRBV12-4 and TRBJ2-3, with 7 bases matching TRBD2. The V and J ends lost 7 bases and 3 bases, in that order; junction bases with no gene match: 4. CDR3 length: 13 residues. DNA of the CDR3: TGTGCCAGCACCTTCGGGGGGACAGATACGCAGTATTTT. This translates into CASTFGGTDTQYF.

This clonotype was counted once. The chain has TRBV20-1 and TRBJ2-7; the D is unclear. CDR1 is DFQATT, CDR2 SNEGSKA, per germline (reference sequence). The CDR3 is 13 amino acids. Deletions cut 0 bases from V and 0 bases from J, with 6 bases between. The CDR3 reads CSARDGSSYEQYF. CDR3 DNA sequence: TGCAGTGCTAGAGATGGAAGCTCCTACGAGCAGTACTTC.

This clonotype was detected many times. The V and J genes are TRBV6-1 and TRBJ1-2; TRBD1 matches 7 bases. The CDR3 length is 15 residues. From germline, CDR1 is MNHNS and CDR2 SASEGT. V was clipped by 5 bases and J by 0 bases; unmatched bases: 6. As DNA, the CDR3 is TGTGCCAGCAGTTTCACGACAGGGACTAACTATGGCTACACCTTC. Amino acid sequence: CASSFTTGTNYGYTF.

The rearrangement joins TRBV28 to TRBJ2-7; 7 bases agree with TRBD1. Germline V gene sequence: CDR1 MDHEN, CDR2 SYDVKM. The CDR3 is 14 amino acids. V was clipped by 2 bases and J by 2 bases; unmatched bases: 3. This CDR3 reads CASSLTGAPYEQYF. In DNA form, the CDR3 reads TGTGCCAGCAGTTTAACAGGGGCCCCCTACGAGCAGTACTTC.

This clonotype was seen a few times. This chain joins TRBV5-4 and TRBJ2-4, with D possibly being TRBD1 (6 bases). The CDR3 length is 14 residues. Per the germline V gene, CDR1 is SGHNT and CDR2 is YYREEE (reference sequence). The V end was cut by 10 bases, the J end by 1 base, with 15 bases between. In nucleotides, the CDR3 is TGTGCCGCGACGACCCAGGGGGCCAAAAACATTCAGTACTTC. It yields the protein CAATTQGAKNIQYF.

The J gene is TRBJ2-5, the V gene TRBV27; the match to TRBD2 covers 13 bases. The CDR3 is 18 residues long. Germline loops: CDR1 MNHEY, CDR2 SMNVEV (reference sequence). V was clipped by 8 bases and J by 1 base; unmatched bases: 13. DNA for the CDR3: TGTGCCAGCGGTGATCCGGGACTAGCGGGGAGCATCCAAGAGACCCAGTACTTC. Protein sequence: CASGDPGLAGSIQETQYF.

This clonotype came up a few times. The genes are TRBV19 and TRBJ1-1; D remains ambiguous. Looked up from germline, CDR1 is LNHDA and CDR2 is SQIVND (reference sequence). This CDR3 spans 11 amino acids. Trimming stripped 6 bases from V and 6 bases from J, with 8 bases between. As DNA, the CDR3 is TGTGCCAGTAGAGCGGGCCCTGAAGCTTTCTTT. Amino acid sequence: CASRAGPEAFF.

This clonotype came up a few times. The chain employs TRBV5-1 and TRBJ1-5, with D unresolved. Germline loops: CDR1 SGHRS, CDR2 YFSETQ. Trimming took off 4 bases at V and 7 bases at J, with 33 bases between the two ends. The CDR3 is made up of 20 amino acids. CDR3 DNA: TGCGCCAGCAGCCCGGGAATATTTTCACCGGGCTCGGGTAGCGAACAGCCCCAGCATTTT. Translation: CASSPGIFSPGSGSEQPQHF.

The V and J genes are TRBV7-9 and TRBJ1-4; 9 nucleotides agree with TRBD1. The CDR3 consists of 16 residues. Per germline, CDR1 SEHNR and CDR2 FQNEAQ (reference sequence). V gave up 3 bases and J gave up 5 bases; unmatched junction bases: 7. The CDR3 sequence is CASSFLLTGGNEKLFF. The CDR3 nucleotides are TGTGCCAGCAGCTTCCTACTGACAGGGGGAAATGAAAAACTGTTTTTT.

The V gene is TRBV5-1, the J gene TRBJ1-2; TRBD1 matches 9 bases. The V segment lost 0 bases and the J segment 8 bases; nucleotides outside the gene matches: 14. This CDR3 spans 17 amino acids. Germline CDR1 and CDR2: SGHRS and YFSETQ. CDR3 amino acids: CASSLAGPDRGLWGYTF. The CDR3 DNA reads TGCGCCAGCAGCTTGGCGGGACCGGACAGGGGACTGTGGGGCTACACCTTC.